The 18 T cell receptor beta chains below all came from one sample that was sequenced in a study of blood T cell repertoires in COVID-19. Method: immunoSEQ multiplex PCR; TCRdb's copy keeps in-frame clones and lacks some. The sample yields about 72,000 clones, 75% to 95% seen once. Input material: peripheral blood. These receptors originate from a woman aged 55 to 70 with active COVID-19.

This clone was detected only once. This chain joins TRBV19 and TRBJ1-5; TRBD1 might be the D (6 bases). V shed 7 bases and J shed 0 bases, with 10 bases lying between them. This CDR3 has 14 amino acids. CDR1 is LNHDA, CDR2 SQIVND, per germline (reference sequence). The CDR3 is CASKTGLSNQPQHF. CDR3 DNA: TGTGCCAGTAAGACAGGACTTAGCAATCAGCCCCAGCATTTT.

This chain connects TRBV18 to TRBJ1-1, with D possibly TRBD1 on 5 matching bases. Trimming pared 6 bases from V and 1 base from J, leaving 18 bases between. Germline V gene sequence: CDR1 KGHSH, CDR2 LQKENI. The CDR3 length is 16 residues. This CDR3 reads CASSVHGGQENTEAFF. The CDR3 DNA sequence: TGTGCCAGCTCCGTCCACGGGGGTCAGGAGAACACTGAAGCTTTCTTT. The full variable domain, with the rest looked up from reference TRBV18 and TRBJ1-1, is NAGVMQNPRHLVRRRGQEARLRCSPMKGHSHVYWYRQLPEEGLKFMVYLQKENIIDESGMPKERFSAEFPKEGPSILRIQQVVRGDSAAYFCASSVHGGQENTEAFFGQGTRLTVV.

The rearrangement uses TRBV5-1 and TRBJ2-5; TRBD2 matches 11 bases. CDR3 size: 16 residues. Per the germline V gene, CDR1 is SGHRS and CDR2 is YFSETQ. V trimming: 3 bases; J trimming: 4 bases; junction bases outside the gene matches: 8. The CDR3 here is CASSWGLAEGGETQYF. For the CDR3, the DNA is TGCGCCAGCAGCTGGGGACTAGCGGAGGGGGGAGAGACCCAGTACTTC.

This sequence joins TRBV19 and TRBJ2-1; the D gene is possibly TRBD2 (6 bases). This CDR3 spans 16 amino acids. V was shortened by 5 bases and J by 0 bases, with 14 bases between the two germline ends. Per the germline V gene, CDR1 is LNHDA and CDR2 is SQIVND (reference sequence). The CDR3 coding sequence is TGTGCCAGTAGTTATAGCGGCCTCAGCTCCTACAATGAGCAGTTCTTC. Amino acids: CASSYSGLSSYNEQFF. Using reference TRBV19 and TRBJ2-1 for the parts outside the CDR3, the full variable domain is DGGITQSPKYLFRKEGQNVTLSCEQNLNHDAMYWYRQDPGQGLRLIYYSQIVNDFQKGDIAEGYSVSREKKESFPLTVTSAQKNPTAFYLCASSYSGLSSYNEQFFGPGTRLTVL.

For the CDR3, the DNA is TGCGCCAGCAGCTTGGTGGCAGGGGTAGAGCAGTACTTC. This encodes CASSLVAGVEQYF. The chain has TRBV5-1 and TRBJ2-7, with a possible D match to TRBD1 (6 bases). Germline loops: CDR1 SGHRS, CDR2 YFSETQ. This CDR3 is 13 amino acids long. The V and J ends lost 0 bases and 7 bases respectively, with 11 bases between them. The whole variable domain, remainder taken from reference TRBV5-1 and TRBJ2-7, is KAGVTQTPRYLIKTRGQQVTLSCSPISGHRSVSWYQQTPGQGLQFLFEYFSETQRNKGNFPGRFSGRQFSNSRSEMNVSTLELGDSALYLCASSLVAGVEQYFGPGTRLTVT.

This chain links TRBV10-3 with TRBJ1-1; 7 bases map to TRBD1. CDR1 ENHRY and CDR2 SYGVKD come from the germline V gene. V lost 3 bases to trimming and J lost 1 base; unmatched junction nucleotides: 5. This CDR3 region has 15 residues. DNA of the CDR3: TGTGCCATCAGTGATCCGGGACAGTGGAACACTGAAGCTTTCTTT. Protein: CAISDPGQWNTEAFF.

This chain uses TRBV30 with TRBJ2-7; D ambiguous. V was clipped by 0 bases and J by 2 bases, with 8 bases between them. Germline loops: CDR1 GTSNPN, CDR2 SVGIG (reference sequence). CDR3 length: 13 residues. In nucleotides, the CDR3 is TGTGCCTGGAGTGTAGCGCTTACCTACGAGCAGTACTTC. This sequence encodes CAWSVALTYEQYF.

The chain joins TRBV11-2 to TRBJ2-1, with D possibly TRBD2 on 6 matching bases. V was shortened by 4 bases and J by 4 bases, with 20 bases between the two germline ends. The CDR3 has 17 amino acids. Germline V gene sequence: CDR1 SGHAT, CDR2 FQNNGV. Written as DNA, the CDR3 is TGTGCCAGCAGCTCCAAGTTCGCGGGGTCAGGTTACAATGAGCAGTTCTTC. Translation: CASSSKFAGSGYNEQFF.

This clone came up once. The CDR3 reads CASSRSSGTYDISYEQYF. In DNA, the CDR3 is TGTGCCAGCAGCCGCTCTAGCGGAACATACGACATTTCCTACGAGCAGTACTTC. The J gene is TRBJ2-7, the V gene TRBV7-9; 7 bases are shared with TRBD2. Germline CDR1 SEHNR, CDR2 FQNEAQ (reference sequence). Germline trimming cut 5 bases from V and 1 base from J; bases unmatched to any gene: 17. The CDR3 covers 18 residues.

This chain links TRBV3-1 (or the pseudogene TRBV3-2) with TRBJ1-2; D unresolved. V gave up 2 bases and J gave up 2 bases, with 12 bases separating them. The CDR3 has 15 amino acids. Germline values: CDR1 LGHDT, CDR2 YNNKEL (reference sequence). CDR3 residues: CASSQYGEPNYGYTF. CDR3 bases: TGTGCCAGCAGCCAATACGGAGAACCCAACTATGGCTACACCTTC.

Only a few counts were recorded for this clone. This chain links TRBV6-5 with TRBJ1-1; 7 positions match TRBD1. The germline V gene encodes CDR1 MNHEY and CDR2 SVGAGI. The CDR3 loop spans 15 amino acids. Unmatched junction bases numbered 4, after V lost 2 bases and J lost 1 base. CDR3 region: CASSYRGDRNTEAFF. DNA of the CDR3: TGTGCCAGCAGTTACCGTGGGGACAGGAACACTGAAGCTTTCTTT.

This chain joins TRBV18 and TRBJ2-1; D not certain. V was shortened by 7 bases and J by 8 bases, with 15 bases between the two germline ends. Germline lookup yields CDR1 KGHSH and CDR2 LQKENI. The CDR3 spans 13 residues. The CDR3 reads CASLLTRSDEQFF. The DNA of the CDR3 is TGTGCCAGCTTGCTAACCCGCTCGGATGAGCAGTTCTTC.

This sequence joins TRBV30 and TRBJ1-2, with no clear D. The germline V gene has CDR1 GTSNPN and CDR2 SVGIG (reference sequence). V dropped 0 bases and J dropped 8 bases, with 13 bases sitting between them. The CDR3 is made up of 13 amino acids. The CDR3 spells CAWSVSGTGGYTF. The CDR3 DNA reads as TGTGCCTGGAGTGTATCGGGAACCGGAGGCTACACCTTC.

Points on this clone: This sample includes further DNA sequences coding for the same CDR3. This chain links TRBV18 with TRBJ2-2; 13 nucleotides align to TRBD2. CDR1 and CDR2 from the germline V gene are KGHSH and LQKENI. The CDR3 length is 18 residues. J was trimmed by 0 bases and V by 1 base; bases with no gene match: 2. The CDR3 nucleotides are TGTGCCAGCTCACCACGTACTAGCGGGAGGGCGAACACCGGGGAGCTGTTTTTT. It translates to CASSPRTSGRANTGELFF.

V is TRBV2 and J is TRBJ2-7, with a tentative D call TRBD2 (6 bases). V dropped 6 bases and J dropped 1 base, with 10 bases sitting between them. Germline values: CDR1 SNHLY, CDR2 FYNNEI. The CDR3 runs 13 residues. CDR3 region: CASSRDWSYEQYF. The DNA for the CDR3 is TGTGCCAGCAGCCGGGACTGGTCCTACGAGCAGTACTTC.

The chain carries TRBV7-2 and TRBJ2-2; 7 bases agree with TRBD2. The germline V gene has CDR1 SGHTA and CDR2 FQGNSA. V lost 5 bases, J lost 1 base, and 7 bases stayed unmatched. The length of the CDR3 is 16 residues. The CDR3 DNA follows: TGTGCCAGCAGCCAAACGGGCGGGGGGAACACCGGGGAGCTGTTTTTT. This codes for CASSQTGGGNTGELFF.

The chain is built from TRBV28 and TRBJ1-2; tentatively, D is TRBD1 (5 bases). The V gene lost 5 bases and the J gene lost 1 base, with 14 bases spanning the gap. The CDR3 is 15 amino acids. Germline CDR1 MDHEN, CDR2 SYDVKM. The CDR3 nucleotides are TGTGCCAGCAGTCCCATTGGGGCCCATAACTATGGCTACACCTTC. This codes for CASSPIGAHNYGYTF.

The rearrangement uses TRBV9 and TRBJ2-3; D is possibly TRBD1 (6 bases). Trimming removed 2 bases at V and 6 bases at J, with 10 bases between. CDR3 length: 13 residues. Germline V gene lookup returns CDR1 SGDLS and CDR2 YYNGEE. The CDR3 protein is CASSVQGRDTQYF. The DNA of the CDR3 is TGTGCCAGCAGCGTCCAGGGGCGGGATACGCAGTATTTT.